This entry lists 5 T cell receptor beta chains sequenced from one sample in a study of regulatory T cells in long-lasting Graves disease. Arm-PCR of CDR3 regions with iRepertoire HTBI primers generated TCR beta libraries. One entry per CDR3 protein, called by TCRdb with MiXCR from the multiplex PCR reads. This table has 450,000 or so distinct CDR3 sequences, around a fifth appearing once. Specified time point: persistent/refractory GD, antithyroid drugs over 5 years with positive TRAb. The TCR library was made from RNA extracted from PBMCs. Sequenced here: peripheral blood mononuclear cells (PBMCs), sampled when the disease was refractory, from a patient treated with antithyroid drugs. All receptors derive from a female donor with Graves disease.

This clonotype has a count of ten or more. This sequence joins TRBV15 and TRBJ1-4; D is undetermined. Germline-derived CDR1 and CDR2 are LNHNV and YYDKDF (reference sequence). CDR3 length equals 16 residues. Trimming removed 5 bases from V and 0 bases from J, with 13 bases in between. CDR3 DNA: TGTGCCACCAGCGGACTCAGGACGGCAACTAATGAAAAACTGTTTTTT. Residues: CATSGLRTATNEKLFF.

The V gene is TRBV3-1, the J gene TRBJ2-7, with D uncertain. Per germline, CDR1 LGHDT and CDR2 YNNKEL (reference sequence). This CDR3 has 16 residues. V was trimmed by 0 bases and J by 0 bases, leaving 12 bases between them. CDR3 in amino acids: CASSQEGPPSSYEQYF. The CDR3, as DNA: TGTGCCAGCAGCCAAGAAGGGCCGCCTAGCTCCTACGAGCAGTACTTC.

This clonotype was counted ten times or more. The chain joins TRBV6-1 to TRBJ1-5; TRBD1 matches 9 bases. The CDR3 covers 15 residues. V lost 6 bases to trimming and J lost 4 bases; unmatched junction nucleotides: 7. CDR1 is MNHNS and CDR2 is SASEGT in the germline V gene. The CDR3 is CASRPSGQGNQPQHF. CDR3 nucleotides: TGTGCCAGCAGGCCCTCGGGACAGGGTAATCAGCCCCAGCATTTT.

CDR3 in DNA: TGTGCCAGCAATATCGACAGGGGTTTTGGTCAGCCCCAGCATTTT. Amino acids: CASNIDRGFGQPQHF. This chain links TRBV6-2 or TRBV6-3 with TRBJ1-5, with 8 bases aligning to TRBD1. There are 15 residues in the CDR3. Germline V CDR1 and CDR2: MNHEY, SVGEGT. J lost 6 bases, V lost 7 bases, and 11 bases had no gene match.

Only a few counts were recorded for this clonotype. The chain couples TRBV20-1 to TRBJ2-2, with a tentative D call TRBD1 (6 bases). The V end was cut by 6 bases, the J end by 4 bases, with 9 bases between. CDR3 length: 12 amino acids. Germline CDR1 DFQATT, CDR2 SNEGSKA (reference sequence). Here the CDR3 DNA reads TGCAGTGCGGAACAGGGCACCGGGGAGCTGTTTTTT. Translating gives CSAEQGTGELFF.